Presented here are 5 T cell receptor beta chains from one specimen sequenced in a study of cytomegalovirus exposure and HLA in healthy donors (dated by TCRdb to 2015 to 2018). Receptor amplification or capture employed the immunoSEQ multiplex PCR assay. For the multiplex PCR, a mixture combining 60 forward primers for TCR Vbeta segments and 13 reverse primers for TCR Jbeta segments was used. TCRdb re-hosts the immuneACCESS table, in-frame sequences only. Its copies lack some clones; in the studies checked, an unresolved V gene accounts for under half of them, and the cause for the rest is not known. The sample table lists under 200,000 clones, around 80% of them with a count of one. About 4.9% of the sample goes to the ten largest clones. Sequences were obtained from PBMCs. The receptor set was obtained from a male donor in good health and CMV-seronegative.

This sequence joins TRBV2 and TRBJ2-7; 7 bases map to TRBD1. This CDR3 has 13 residues. J lost 6 bases, V lost 6 bases, and 8 bases had no gene match. Germline-derived CDR1 and CDR2 are SNHLY and FYNNEI. CDR3: CASRSQGLSEQYF. DNA for the CDR3: TGTGCCAGCAGGTCACAGGGGCTCTCCGAGCAGTACTTC.

This clone has only a few counts. V is TRBV7-9 and J is TRBJ2-7; weak D call: TRBD1 (6 bases). Germline CDR1 reads SEHNR; CDR2 reads FQNEAQ (reference sequence). V was shortened by 1 base and J by 2 bases, with 6 bases between the two germline ends. The CDR3 is 13 amino acids. The CDR3 loop is CASSLGTAYEQYF. In nucleotides, the CDR3 is TGTGCCAGCAGCTTAGGGACAGCCTACGAGCAGTACTTC. Using reference TRBV7-9 and TRBJ2-7 for the parts outside the CDR3, the full variable domain is DTGVSQNPRHKITKRGQNVTFRCDPISEHNRLYWYRQTLGQGPEFLTYFQNEAQLEKSRLLSDRFSAERPKGSFSTLEIQRTEQGDSAMYLCASSLGTAYEQYFGPGTRLTVT.

For the CDR3, the DNA is TGTGCCTGGGGCGCTAGCGGTTATACGCAGTATTTT. It yields the protein CAWGASGYTQYF. The chain uses TRBV30 and TRBJ2-3; 7 bases are a match to TRBD2. Germline values: CDR1 GTSNPN, CDR2 SVGIG (reference sequence). This CDR3 contains 12 residues. Trimming took 5 bases from V and 7 from J; bases not matched to a gene: 6.

The chain employs TRBV5-1 and TRBJ1-2; 9 nucleotides align to TRBD1. This CDR3 contains 14 residues. V was clipped by 0 bases and J by 7 bases; unmatched bases: 4. From germline, CDR1 is SGHRS and CDR2 YFSETQ. CDR3 bases: TGCGCCAGCAGCTTGGAGGGACAGGGTTCTGGCTACACCTTC. Protein sequence: CASSLEGQGSGYTF.

The V and J genes are TRBV27 and TRBJ2-7; 9 positions match TRBD1. The J segment lost 7 bases and the V segment lost 5 bases, leaving 6 bases of the junction unmatched. The CDR3 has 13 amino acids. Germline V lookup: CDR1 MNHEY, CDR2 SMNVEV (reference sequence). CDR3 loop: CASSVTGGREQYF. CDR3 sequence (DNA): TGTGCCAGCAGTGTTACAGGGGGCCGTGAGCAGTACTTC.